The 9 T cell receptor beta chains presented below share a single source sample, sequenced in a study of T cell changes during pregnancy in multiple sclerosis. Sequencing used immunoSEQ multiplex PCR; TCRdb keeps in-frame clones, though not all of them. The sample holds over 70,000 clones, approximately 90% seen once. The material was peripheral blood, obtained in the first trimester of pregnancy. All receptors derive from a female donor in good health, enrolled as a control in a pregnancy study.

The chain recombines TRBV7-2 with TRBJ1-2; TRBD1 aligns across 8 bases. J was trimmed by 6 bases and V by 1 base; bases with no gene match: 4. Germline V gene sequence: CDR1 SGHTA, CDR2 FQGNSA. This CDR3 has 14 residues. The DNA for the CDR3 is TGTGCCAGCAGCTTAGGACAGGGGCCCCATGGCTACACCTTC. This translates into CASSLGQGPHGYTF. The full variable domain, rest sourced from reference TRBV7-2 and TRBJ1-2, is GAGVSQSPSNKVTEKGKDVELRCDPISGHTALYWYRQSLGQGLEFLIYFQGNSAPDKSGLPSDRFSAERTGGSVSTLTIQRTQQEDSAVYLCASSLGQGPHGYTFGSGTRLTVV.

This chain connects TRBV4-1 to TRBJ1-3; no definite D call. Trimming pared 0 bases from V and 16 bases from J, leaving 16 bases between. The germline V gene has CDR1 MGHRA and CDR2 YSYEKL. This CDR3 is built from 13 residues. CDR3 protein: CASSQDKRPTGYF. The CDR3 DNA reads as TGCGCCAGCAGCCAAGATAAGCGGCCTACGGGTTATTTT.

The chain has TRBV5-4 and TRBJ1-2; 7 bases agree with TRBD1. This CDR3 is 15 amino acids long. The germline gives CDR1 SGHNT, CDR2 YYREEE (reference sequence). The J segment lost 3 bases and the V segment lost 6 bases, leaving 11 bases of the junction unmatched. CDR3 DNA: TGTGCCAGCAAGTATGGGAAAGGGGGCGACTATGGCTACACCTTC. Translating gives CASKYGKGGDYGYTF.

About this clone itself: Other DNA sequences in the same sample also yield this CDR3. J is TRBJ1-1 and V is TRBV4-2; TRBD1 agrees at 8 bases. The V gene end was trimmed by 6 bases and the J gene end by 4 bases; junction bases not matched to a gene: 7. This CDR3 has 14 residues. CDR1 is LGHNA, CDR2 YNFKEQ, per germline. CDR3 loop: CASSPEQGATEAFF. In DNA, the CDR3 is TGTGCCAGCAGTCCAGAGCAGGGGGCCACTGAAGCTTTCTTT.

This chain connects TRBV10-3 to TRBJ2-1, with no clear D. The CDR3 length is 13 residues. Germline V gives CDR1 ENHRY, CDR2 SYGVKD. V gave up 3 bases and J gave up 0 bases, with 3 bases separating them. CDR3 protein: CAISDSSYNEQFF. CDR3 sequence (DNA): TGTGCCATCAGTGATAGCTCCTACAATGAGCAGTTCTTC.

The V call is TRBV7-2, the J call TRBJ2-1; D perhaps matches TRBD2 (6 bases). Germline lookup yields CDR1 SGHTA and CDR2 FQGNSA. This CDR3 has 17 amino acids. With 1 base removed from V and 6 bases from J, the gap between germline ends came to 19 bases. CDR3 bases: TGTGCCAGCAGCTTAGGTGCGACCATCCTGGGGGGCAATGAGCAGTTCTTC. Its protein is CASSLGATILGGNEQFF.

This clone came up once. CDR3 DNA sequence: TGTGCCAGCAGTTCCTCCGGGACAGGGAGCACTGAAGCTTTCTTT. Its protein is CASSSSGTGSTEAFF. The chain links TRBV28 to TRBJ1-1, with TRBD1 matching 9 bases. CDR1 is MDHEN, CDR2 SYDVKM, per germline. J was trimmed by 4 bases and V by 4 bases; bases with no gene match: 7. CDR3 length: 15 amino acids.

V is TRBV27 and J is TRBJ1-4; D is unclear. Germline V lookup: CDR1 MNHEY, CDR2 SMNVEV (reference sequence). The CDR3 contains 21 residues. V lost 5 bases to trimming and J lost 0 bases, with 28 bases between them. The DNA for the CDR3 is TGTGCCAGCAGTCCCAAGCCCCGCGACTACTCCCACGGTGCAACTAATGAAAAACTGTTTTTT. Protein: CASSPKPRDYSHGATNEKLFF.

The chain recombines TRBV19 with TRBJ2-7; a weak D match, TRBD2 (5 bases). The CDR3 runs 15 residues. V lost 1 base, J lost 5 bases, and 15 bases lay in between. Germline values: CDR1 LNHDA, CDR2 SQIVND (reference sequence). Here the CDR3 DNA reads TGTGCCAGTAGTATAGTCGGAGGCCGAGCAAACGAGCAGTACTTC. Translated: CASSIVGGRANEQYF.